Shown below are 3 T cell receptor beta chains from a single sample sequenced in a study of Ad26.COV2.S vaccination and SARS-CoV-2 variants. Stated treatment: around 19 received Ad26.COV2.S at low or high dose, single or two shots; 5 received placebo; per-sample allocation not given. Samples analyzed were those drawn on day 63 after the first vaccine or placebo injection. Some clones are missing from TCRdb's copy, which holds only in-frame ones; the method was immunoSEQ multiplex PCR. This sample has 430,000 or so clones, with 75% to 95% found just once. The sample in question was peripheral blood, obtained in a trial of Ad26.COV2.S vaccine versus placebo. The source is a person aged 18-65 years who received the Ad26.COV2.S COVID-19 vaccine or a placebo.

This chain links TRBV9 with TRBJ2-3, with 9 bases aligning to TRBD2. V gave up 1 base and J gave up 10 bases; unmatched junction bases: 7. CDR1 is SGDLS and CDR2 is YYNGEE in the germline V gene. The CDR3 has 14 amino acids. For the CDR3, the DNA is TGTGCCAGCAGCGTATTGGGGACTAGCAGTTCGCAGTATTTT. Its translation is CASSVLGTSSSQYF.

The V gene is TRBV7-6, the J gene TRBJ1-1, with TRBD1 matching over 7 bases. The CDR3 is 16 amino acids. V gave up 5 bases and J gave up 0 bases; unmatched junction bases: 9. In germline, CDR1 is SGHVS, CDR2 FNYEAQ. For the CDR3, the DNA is TGTGCCAGCAGCCCCTCGGACAGGACCATGAACACTGAAGCTTTCTTT. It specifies CASSPSDRTMNTEAFF.

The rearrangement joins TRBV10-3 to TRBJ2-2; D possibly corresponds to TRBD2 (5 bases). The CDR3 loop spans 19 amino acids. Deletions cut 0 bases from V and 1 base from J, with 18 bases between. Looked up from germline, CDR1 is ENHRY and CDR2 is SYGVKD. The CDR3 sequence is CAISESIGLQRRNTGELFF. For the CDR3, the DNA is TGTGCCATCAGTGAGTCGATAGGCCTTCAGCGGAGGAACACCGGGGAGCTGTTTTTT.